This section outlines one T cell receptor beta chain sequence together with its context. Profiled with immunoSEQ multiplex PCR; TCRdb holds only in-frame clones, not every one. The table has around 130,000 clones, approximately 80% seen once. The V and J ends lost 6 bases and 2 bases respectively, with 11 bases between them. CDR3 size: 14 residues. In germline, CDR1 is SGHNT, CDR2 YENEEA. The record originates from a study of cytotoxic CD8 clonotypes in ibrutinib-treated CLL. The sequences come from PBMCs, collected after 24 months of ibrutinib treatment. J is TRBJ2-1 and V is TRBV11-3; weak D call: TRBD1 (6 bases). The TCR originated in a human donor with chronic lymphocytic leukemia. CDR3: CASSSGDPYNEQFF. The CDR3 nucleotides read TGTGCCAGCAGTTCAGGGGACCCCTACAATGAGCAGTTCTTC.